The 8 T cell receptor beta chains listed next were all sequenced from one sample in a study of sequential checkpoint blockade in melanoma (dated by TCRdb to between 2017 and 2020). Libraries were prepared through the immunoSEQ multiplex PCR assay. Imported from immuneACCESS, the table was reduced by TCRdb to in-frame sequences with V and J called. These copies leave out some clones; in studies compared against another copy, an unresolved V gene accounts for under half, and the cause of the remainder is not known. The sample table lists more than 2,000 clones, roughly 26% of them with a count of one. About 10% of the sample goes to the ten largest clones. The treatment or condition label, as the study defines it: randomized to nivolumab then ipilimumab (arm A) or the reverse (arm B). The sample was tumor tissue (inferred from file names), taken from a patient given nivolumab and ipilimumab in sequence. These receptors all come from a human donor with melanoma.

This clone showed up just a few times. The chain recombines TRBV28 with TRBJ2-6, with D unclear. This CDR3 region has 13 residues. Trimming took off 8 bases at V and 1 base at J, with 6 bases between the two ends. Looked up from germline, CDR1 is MDHEN and CDR2 is SYDVKM. This CDR3 reads CASGISGANVLTF. In nucleotides, the CDR3 is TGTGCCAGCGGAATTTCTGGGGCCAACGTCCTGACTTTC.

This chain connects TRBV19 to TRBJ2-5; 12 bases match TRBD2. V gave up 7 bases and J gave up 4 bases; unmatched junction bases: 10. CDR3 size: 16 residues. CDR1 is LNHDA and CDR2 is SQIVND in the germline V gene (reference sequence). The CDR3 DNA sequence: TGTGCCAGTACTAGCGGGGGGGCCTTCTTCCCAGAGACCCAGTACTTC. It specifies CASTSGGAFFPETQYF.

This clone was counted between two and nine times. The genes are TRBV7-7 and TRBJ2-3; 7 bases are a match to TRBD2. CDR1 is SSHAT and CDR2 is FNYEAQ in the germline V gene (reference sequence). CDR3 length: 14 amino acids. V lost 3 bases and J lost 2; bases outside the gene matches: 2. The CDR3 nucleotides are TGTGCCAGCAGCTTGCGGGGGATCACAGATACGCAGTATTTT. Amino acid sequence: CASSLRGITDTQYF.

V usage is TRBV15 and J usage is TRBJ2-7; 12 bases are a match to TRBD1. Germline loops: CDR1 LNHNV, CDR2 YYDKDF (reference sequence). The CDR3 length is 16 residues. Losses at the gene ends were 3 bases for V and 5 bases for J; bases not matched to a gene: 8. The CDR3 DNA reads TGTGCCACCAGCAGGAGGGCCGGGACAGGGGGCGACGAGCAGTACTTC. Translation: CATSRRAGTGGDEQYF.

Only a few counts were recorded for this clone. V usage is TRBV11-3 and J usage is TRBJ1-1; TRBD1 might be the D (5 bases). The CDR3 is made up of 14 amino acids. Germline V CDR1 and CDR2: SGHNT, YENEEA. Trimming took 3 bases from V and 0 from J, leaving 8 bases between them. CDR3 DNA sequence: TGTGCCAGCAGCTTCGGGGCTCTGAACACTGAAGCTTTCTTT. Protein product: CASSFGALNTEAFF.

This clone counts as medium-sized. This rearrangement joins TRBV11-3 to TRBJ2-7; perhaps D is TRBD1 or TRBD2 (5 bases each). V dropped 5 bases and J dropped 3 bases, with 17 bases sitting between them. Germline V CDR1 and CDR2: SGHNT, YENEEA. This CDR3 is 15 amino acids long. The CDR3 reads CASSPAWDGVYEQYF. CDR3 coding DNA: TGTGCCAGCAGCCCCGCCTGGGACGGAGTCTACGAGCAGTACTTC.

This clone was found a few times. This rearrangement joins TRBV11-3 to TRBJ2-3; D call uncertain. The CDR3 spans 15 residues. The V end was cut by 5 bases, the J end by 1 base, with 13 bases between. Germline CDR1 reads SGHNT; CDR2 reads YENEEA. The CDR3 sequence: CASSKNSGGTDTQYF. DNA of the CDR3: TGTGCCAGCAGCAAAAATTCAGGAGGCACAGATACGCAGTATTTT.

The V and J genes are TRBV28 and TRBJ1-6; D perhaps matches TRBD1 (6 bases). This CDR3 has 16 amino acids. V was cut by 6 bases and J by 4 bases, with 16 bases left in between. Germline CDR1 MDHEN, CDR2 SYDVKM. The CDR3 sequence: CASSPGGRGYNSPLHF. As DNA, the CDR3 is TGTGCCAGCAGCCCGGGGGGGCGCGGTTATAATTCACCCCTCCACTTT. Full variable domain (remainder filled in from reference TRBV28 and TRBJ1-6): DVKVTQSSRYLVKRTGEKVFLECVQDMDHENMFWYRQDPGLGLRLIYFSYDVKMKEKGDIPEGYSVSREKKERFSLILESASTNQTSMYLCASSPGGRGYNSPLHFGNGTRLTVT.